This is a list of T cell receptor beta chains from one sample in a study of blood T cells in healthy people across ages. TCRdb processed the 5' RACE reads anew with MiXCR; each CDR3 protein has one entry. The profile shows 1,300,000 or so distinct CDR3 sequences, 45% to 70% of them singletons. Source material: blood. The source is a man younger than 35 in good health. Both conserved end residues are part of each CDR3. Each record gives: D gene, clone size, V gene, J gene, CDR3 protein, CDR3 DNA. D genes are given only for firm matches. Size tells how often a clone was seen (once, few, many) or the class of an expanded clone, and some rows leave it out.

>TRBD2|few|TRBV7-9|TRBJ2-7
CASSLLTSGSYEQYF
TGTGCCAGCAGCTTGTTGACTAGCGGATCCTACGAGCAGTACTTC
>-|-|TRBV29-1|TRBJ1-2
CSVPGAGYGYTF
TGCAGCGTTCCAGGGGCAGGCTATGGCTACACCTTC
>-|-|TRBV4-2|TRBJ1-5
CASSQVTGSSQPQHF
TGTGCCAGCAGCCAAGTCACAGGTTCGAGTCAGCCCCAGCATTTT
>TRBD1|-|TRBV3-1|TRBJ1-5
CASSQDRDRGQGNQPQHF
TGTGCCAGCAGCCAAGACCGGGACAGGGGGCAGGGAAATCAGCCCCAGCATTTT
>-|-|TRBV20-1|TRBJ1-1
CSATWGFDTEAFF
TGCAGTGCTACATGGGGATTCGACACTGAAGCTTTCTTT
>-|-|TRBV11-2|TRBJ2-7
CASSLAPTDTYEQYF
TGTGCCAGCAGCTTAGCGCCGACAGATACCTACGAGCAGTACTTC
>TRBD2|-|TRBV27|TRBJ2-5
CASSLEAGGPLETQYF
TGTGCCAGCAGTTTGGAAGCGGGAGGGCCGCTGGAGACCCAGTACTTC
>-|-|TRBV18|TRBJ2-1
CASSRKASSYNEQFF
TGTGCCAGCTCACGAAAAGCATCGTCCTACAATGAGCAGTTCTTC
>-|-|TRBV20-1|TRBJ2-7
CSARDRNSSSYEQYF
TGCAGTGCTAGAGATCGTAACTCCTCCTCCTACGAGCAGTACTTC
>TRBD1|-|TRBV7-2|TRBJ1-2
CASRWTGGGHGYGYTF
TGTGCCAGCAGGTGGACAGGGGGCGGTCATGGCTATGGCTACACCTTC
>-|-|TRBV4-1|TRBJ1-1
CASSQREGVNTEAFF
TGCGCCAGCAGCCAAAGGGAAGGCGTTAACACTGAAGCTTTCTTT
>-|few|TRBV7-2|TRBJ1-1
CASSLVGSSNTEAFF
TGTGCCAGCAGCTTAGTGGGAAGTTCGAACACTGAAGCTTTCTTT
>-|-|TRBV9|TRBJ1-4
CASSASDGRQGKLFF
TGTGCCAGCAGCGCGTCGGACGGACGTCAAGGAAAACTGTTTTTT
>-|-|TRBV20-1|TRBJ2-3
CSAREASDTQYF
TGCAGTGCGCGTGAAGCCTCAGATACGCAGTATTTT
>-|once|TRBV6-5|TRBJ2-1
CASSRGGNQQFF
TGTGCCAGCAGCCGAGGGGGTAATCAGCAGTTCTTC
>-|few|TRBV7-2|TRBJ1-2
CASSLVPIGGGGYTF
TGTGCCAGCAGCTTAGTTCCTATCGGGGGAGGTGGCTACACCTTC
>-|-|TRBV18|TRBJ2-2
CASSPPAGFPGELFF
TGTGCCAGCTCACCACCGGCAGGTTTCCCCGGGGAGCTGTTTTTT
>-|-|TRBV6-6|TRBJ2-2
CATPGVPGELFF
TGTGCCACCCCAGGGGTCCCCGGGGAGCTGTTTTTT
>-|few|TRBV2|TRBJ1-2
CASSEGSGYYGYTF
TGTGCCAGCAGTGAAGGTTCGGGTTACTATGGCTACACCTTC
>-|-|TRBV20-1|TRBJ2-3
CSARHPSGTDTQYF
TGCAGTGCTAGACACCCCTCGGGCACAGATACGCAGTATTTT
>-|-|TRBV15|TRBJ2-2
CATSRDHRGELFF
TGTGCCACCAGCAGAGATCACAGGGGGGAGCTGTTTTTT
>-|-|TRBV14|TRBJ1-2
CASSPLDGGNRVIDDYGYTF
TGTGCCAGCAGCCCGTTGGACGGGGGTAACAGGGTGATAGATGACTATGGCTACACCTTC
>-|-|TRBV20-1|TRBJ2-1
CSAGRGLPHEQFF
TGCAGTGCGGGTCGGGGATTGCCTCATGAGCAGTTCTTC
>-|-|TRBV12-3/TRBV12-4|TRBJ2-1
CASNFPYNEQFF
TGTGCCAGCAACTTCCCGTACAATGAGCAGTTCTTC
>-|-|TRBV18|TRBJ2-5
CASSPGADQETQYF
TGTGCCAGCTCACCAGGAGCAGACCAAGAGACCCAGTACTTC
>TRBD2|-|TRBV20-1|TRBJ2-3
CSARRLAGGSLSTDTQYF
TGCAGTGCCAGAAGGCTAGCGGGAGGGAGTTTGAGCACAGATACGCAGTATTTT
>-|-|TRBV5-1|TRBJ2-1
CASSRTPGTSNEQFF
TGCGCCAGCAGCCGAACTCCCGGGACTTCCAATGAGCAGTTCTTC
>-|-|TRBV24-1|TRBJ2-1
CATSDGSTGEQFF
TGTGCCACCAGTGATGGGAGTACAGGAGAGCAGTTCTTC